The rows below give T cell receptor beta chains drawn from one sample of a study of technical replicates of blood from several donors. Profiling relied on immunoSEQ multiplex PCR, and the TCRdb table lists in-frame clones only, not all of them. The sample includes about 61,000 clones, around 97% of them seen just once. Sequenced material: T cells isolated from PBMCs. Receptors originate from a human donor in good health. The conserved cysteine and the conserved F or W are not part of the CDR3 here. Fields, in order: D gene, V gene, J gene, CDR3 protein. D genes are given only for firm matches.

D: TRBD2
V: TRBV7-8
J: TRBJ2-1
CDR3: ASRPIAGGPSYNEQF

D: .
V: TRBV9
J: TRBJ1-1
CDR3: ASSVVGGNTEAF

D: .
V: TRBV28
J: TRBJ1-3
CDR3: ASRDSASSGNTIY

D: TRBD2
V: TRBV5-1
J: TRBJ2-7
CDR3: ASSLSGGSYEQY

D: .
V: TRBV6-5
J: TRBJ2-7
CDR3: ASSYSIGGAEQY

D: TRBD1
V: TRBV19
J: TRBJ2-7
CDR3: ASSTGPGGYEQY

D: TRBD1
V: TRBV5-1
J: TRBJ2-3
CDR3: ASSPDRGGGNTQY

D: .
V: TRBV28
J: TRBJ1-5
CDR3: ASRKPGAQPQH

D: TRBD1
V: TRBV19
J: TRBJ1-4
CDR3: ASSIGTGLNEKLF

D: .
V: TRBV19
J: TRBJ2-7
CDR3: ASIGGESYEQY

D: .
V: TRBV7-2
J: TRBJ1-1
CDR3: ASSLERRGHTEAF

D: .
V: TRBV5-6
J: TRBJ1-1
CDR3: ASSLYFLAGANTEAF

D: TRBD1
V: TRBV28
J: TRBJ1-2
CDR3: ASGDRITGGSYGYT

D: .
V: TRBV6-5
J: TRBJ2-5
CDR3: ASSPGSETQY

D: .
V: TRBV30
J: TRBJ1-5
CDR3: AWSVRQGSNQPQH

D: .
V: TRBV4-2
J: TRBJ1-5
CDR3: ASSQARDNRDFGQPQH

D: TRBD1
V: TRBV6-6
J: TRBJ1-2
CDR3: ASSGQVGYT

D: TRBD2
V: TRBV10-3
J: TRBJ2-5
CDR3: AISQGGSPGETQY

D: TRBD2
V: TRBV6-1
J: TRBJ2-2
CDR3: ASRVAGSGELF

D: TRBD2
V: TRBV5-1
J: TRBJ2-7
CDR3: ASSLGLAGGPGEQY

D: .
V: TRBV19
J: TRBJ1-1
CDR3: ASTTGPTNTEAF

D: .
V: TRBV5-5
J: TRBJ2-7
CDR3: ASSFQDLTSEQY